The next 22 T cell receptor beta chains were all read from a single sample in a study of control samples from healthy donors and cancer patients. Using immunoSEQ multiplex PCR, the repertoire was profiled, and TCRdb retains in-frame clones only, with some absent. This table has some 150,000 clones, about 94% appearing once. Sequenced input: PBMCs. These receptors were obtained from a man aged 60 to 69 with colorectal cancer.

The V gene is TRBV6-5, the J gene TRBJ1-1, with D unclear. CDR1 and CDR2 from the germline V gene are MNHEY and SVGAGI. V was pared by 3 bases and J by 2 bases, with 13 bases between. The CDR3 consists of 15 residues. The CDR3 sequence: CASSYSGTINTEAFF. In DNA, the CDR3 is TGTGCCAGCAGTTATTCTGGCACCATAAACACTGAAGCTTTCTTT.

The CDR3 nucleotides are TGTGCCAGCAGCGTAGGACAGAGGAACACTGAAGCTTTCTTT. This translates into CASSVGQRNTEAFF. V usage is TRBV9 and J usage is TRBJ1-1, with D perhaps TRBD1 (5 bases). V shed 0 bases and J shed 1 base, with 7 bases lying between them. This CDR3 has 14 residues. CDR1 is SGDLS, CDR2 YYNGEE, per germline.

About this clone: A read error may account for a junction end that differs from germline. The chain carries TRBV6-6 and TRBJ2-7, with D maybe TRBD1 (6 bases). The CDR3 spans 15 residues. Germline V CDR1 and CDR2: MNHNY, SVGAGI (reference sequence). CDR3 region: CASSYSDRSVYGQYF. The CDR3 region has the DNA TGTGCCAGCAGTTACTCCGACAGGTCGGTCTACGGGCAGTACTTC.

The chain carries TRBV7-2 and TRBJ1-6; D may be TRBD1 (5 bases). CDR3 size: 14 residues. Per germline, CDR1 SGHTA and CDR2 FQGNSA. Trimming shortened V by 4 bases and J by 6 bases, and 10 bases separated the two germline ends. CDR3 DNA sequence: TGTGCCAGCAGCTGGGGGGTCCGTAATTCACCCCTCCACTTT. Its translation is CASSWGVRNSPLHF. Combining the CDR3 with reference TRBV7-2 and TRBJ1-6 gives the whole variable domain GAGVSQSPSNKVTEKGKDVELRCDPISGHTALYWYRQSLGQGLEFLIYFQGNSAPDKSGLPSDRFSAERTGGSVSTLTIQRTQQEDSAVYLCASSWGVRNSPLHFGNGTRLTVT.

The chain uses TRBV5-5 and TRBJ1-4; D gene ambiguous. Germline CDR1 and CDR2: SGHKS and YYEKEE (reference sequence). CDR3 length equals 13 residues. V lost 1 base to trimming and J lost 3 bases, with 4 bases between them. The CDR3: CASSLTANEKLFF. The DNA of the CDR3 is TGTGCCAGCAGCTTGACAGCTAATGAAAAACTGTTTTTT.

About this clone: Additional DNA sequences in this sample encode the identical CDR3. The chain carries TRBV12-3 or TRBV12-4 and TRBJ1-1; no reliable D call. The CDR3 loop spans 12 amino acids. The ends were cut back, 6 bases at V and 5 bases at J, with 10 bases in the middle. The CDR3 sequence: CASSLRRTEAFF. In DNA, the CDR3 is TGTGCCAGCAGCCTTCGTAGAACTGAAGCTTTCTTT.

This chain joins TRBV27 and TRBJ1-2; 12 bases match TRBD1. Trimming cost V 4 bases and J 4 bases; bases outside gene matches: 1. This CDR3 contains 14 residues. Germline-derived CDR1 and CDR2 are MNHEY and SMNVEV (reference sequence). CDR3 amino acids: CASSSGQGAYGYTF. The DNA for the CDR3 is TGTGCCAGCAGTTCGGGACAGGGGGCCTATGGCTACACCTTC.

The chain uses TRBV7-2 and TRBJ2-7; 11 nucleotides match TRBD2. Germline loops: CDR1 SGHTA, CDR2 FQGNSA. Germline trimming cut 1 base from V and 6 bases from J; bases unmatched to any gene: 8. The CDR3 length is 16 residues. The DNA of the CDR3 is TGTGCCAGCAGCTTAGTGGGGACTAGCGGTAATAGCGAGCAGTACTTC. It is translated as CASSLVGTSGNSEQYF.

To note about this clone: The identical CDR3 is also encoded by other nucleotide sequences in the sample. The CDR3 is CASSEQAGYYGYTF. CDR3 coding DNA: TGTGCCAGCAGTGAACAGGCCGGGTACTATGGCTACACCTTC. This chain joins TRBV2 and TRBJ1-2, with D uncertain. CDR1 SNHLY and CDR2 FYNNEI come from the germline V gene. The CDR3 extends over 14 amino acids. The germline V and J ends were trimmed by 2 bases and 3 bases, with 10 bases remaining between them.

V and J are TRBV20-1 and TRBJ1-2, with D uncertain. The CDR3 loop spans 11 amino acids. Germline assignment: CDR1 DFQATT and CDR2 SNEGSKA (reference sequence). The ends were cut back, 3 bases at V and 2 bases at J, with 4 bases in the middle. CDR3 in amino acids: CSASTNYGYTF. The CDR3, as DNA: TGCAGTGCTAGCACGAACTATGGCTACACCTTC.

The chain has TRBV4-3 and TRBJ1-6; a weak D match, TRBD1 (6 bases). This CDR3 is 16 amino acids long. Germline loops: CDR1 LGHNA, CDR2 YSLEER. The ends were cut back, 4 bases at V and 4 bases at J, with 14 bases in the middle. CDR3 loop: CASSPEGGGYNSPLHF. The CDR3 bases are TGCGCCAGCAGCCCGGAAGGGGGGGGATATAATTCACCCCTCCACTTT.

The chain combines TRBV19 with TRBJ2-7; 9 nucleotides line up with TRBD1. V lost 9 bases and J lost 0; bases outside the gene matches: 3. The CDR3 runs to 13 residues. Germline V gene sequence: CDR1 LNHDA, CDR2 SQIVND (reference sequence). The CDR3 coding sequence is TGTGCCAGCAAGGACAGGGGCTCCTACGAGCAGTACTTC. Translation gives CASKDRGSYEQYF.

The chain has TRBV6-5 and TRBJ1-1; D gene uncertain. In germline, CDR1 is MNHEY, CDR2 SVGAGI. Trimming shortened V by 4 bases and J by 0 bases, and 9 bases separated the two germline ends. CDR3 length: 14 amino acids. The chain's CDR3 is CASSSFTMNTEAFF. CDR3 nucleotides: TGTGCCAGCAGTTCATTTACGATGAACACTGAAGCTTTCTTT.

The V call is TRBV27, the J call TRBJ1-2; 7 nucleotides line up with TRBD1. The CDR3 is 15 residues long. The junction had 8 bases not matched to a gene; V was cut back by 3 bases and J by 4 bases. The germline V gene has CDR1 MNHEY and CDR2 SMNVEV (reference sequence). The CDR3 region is CASSLDEQGLYGYTF. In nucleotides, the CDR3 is TGTGCCAGCAGTTTGGATGAACAGGGGCTCTATGGCTACACCTTC.

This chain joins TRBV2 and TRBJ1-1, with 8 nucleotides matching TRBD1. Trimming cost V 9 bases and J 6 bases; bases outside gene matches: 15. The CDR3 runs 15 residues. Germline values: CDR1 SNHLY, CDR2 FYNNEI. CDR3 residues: CASLGQGGGGAEAFF. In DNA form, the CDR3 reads TGTGCCAGTCTCGGACAGGGCGGTGGTGGCGCTGAAGCTTTCTTT.

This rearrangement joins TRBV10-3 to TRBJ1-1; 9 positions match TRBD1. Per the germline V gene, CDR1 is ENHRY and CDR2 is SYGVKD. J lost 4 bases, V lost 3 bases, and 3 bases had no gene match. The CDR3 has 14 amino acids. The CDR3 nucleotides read TGTGCCATCAGTGATTGGACAGGGGCCACTGAAGCTTTCTTT. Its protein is CAISDWTGATEAFF.

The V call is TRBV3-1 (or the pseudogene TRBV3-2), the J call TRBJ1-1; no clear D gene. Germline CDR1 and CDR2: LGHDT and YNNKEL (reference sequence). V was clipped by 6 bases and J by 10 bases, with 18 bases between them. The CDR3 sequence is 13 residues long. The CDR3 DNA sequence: TGTGCCAGCAGGAACGCTAGAGGAGGCTCAGCTTTCTTT. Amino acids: CASRNARGGSAFF.

The CDR3 nucleotides read TGTGCCAGCAGGGCCTTTGGAGGGATGCTAGTAGAGCAGTACTTC. It encodes CASRAFGGMLVEQYF. The J gene is TRBJ2-7, the V gene TRBV11-2, with a weak D call TRBD2 (6 bases). V lost 6 bases and J 7 bases, leaving 22 bases between the germline ends. The CDR3 covers 15 residues. Germline V gene lookup returns CDR1 SGHAT and CDR2 FQNNGV.

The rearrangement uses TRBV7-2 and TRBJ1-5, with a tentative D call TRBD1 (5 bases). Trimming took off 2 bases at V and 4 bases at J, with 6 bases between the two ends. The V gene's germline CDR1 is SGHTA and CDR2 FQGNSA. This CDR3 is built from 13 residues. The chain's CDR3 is CASSLRGNQPQHF. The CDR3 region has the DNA TGTGCCAGCAGCTTAAGGGGTAATCAGCCCCAGCATTTT. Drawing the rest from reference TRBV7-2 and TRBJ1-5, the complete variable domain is GAGVSQSPSNKVTEKGKDVELRCDPISGHTALYWYRQSLGQGLEFLIYFQGNSAPDKSGLPSDRFSAERTGGSVSTLTIQRTQQEDSAVYLCASSLRGNQPQHFGDGTRLSIL.

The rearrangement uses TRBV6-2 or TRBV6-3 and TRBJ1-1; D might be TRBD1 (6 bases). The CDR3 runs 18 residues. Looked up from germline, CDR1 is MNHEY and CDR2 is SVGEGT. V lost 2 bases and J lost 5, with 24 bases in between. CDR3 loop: CASSYGSRGARLLTEAFF. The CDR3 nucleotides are TGTGCCAGCAGTTACGGCTCAAGGGGGGCGCGTCTCTTAACTGAAGCTTTCTTT.

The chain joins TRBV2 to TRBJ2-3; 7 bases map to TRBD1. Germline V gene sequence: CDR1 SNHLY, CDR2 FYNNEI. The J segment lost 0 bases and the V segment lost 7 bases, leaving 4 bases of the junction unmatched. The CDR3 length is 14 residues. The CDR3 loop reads CASIGTASTDTQYF. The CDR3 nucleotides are TGTGCCAGCATCGGGACAGCCAGCACAGATACGCAGTATTTT.

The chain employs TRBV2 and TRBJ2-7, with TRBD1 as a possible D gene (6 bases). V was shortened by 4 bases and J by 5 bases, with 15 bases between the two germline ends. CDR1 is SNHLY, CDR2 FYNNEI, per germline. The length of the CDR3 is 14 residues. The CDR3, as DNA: TGTGCCAGCAGTGTCGGGACATCTGGAGACGAGCAGTACTTC. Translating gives CASSVGTSGDEQYF.